A single sample gave rise to the 21 T cell receptor beta chains below, sequenced in a study of T cell responses to AZD1222 COVID-19 vaccine. Clones were sequenced by immunoSEQ multiplex PCR, and TCRdb holds only the in-frame ones, with some missing. Of 160,000 or so clones listed, under 95% are singletons. The specimen comprised peripheral blood, sampled 28 days after the second AZD1222 dose. These receptors all stem from an adult who received the AZD1222 COVID-19 vaccine.

This rearrangement joins TRBV15 to TRBJ1-5, with TRBD1 matching over 12 bases. The CDR3 has 15 amino acids. CDR1 is LNHNV, CDR2 YYDKDF, per germline (reference sequence). J gave up 6 bases and V 7 bases, and 7 bases lay outside the gene matches. Here the CDR3 reads CATNPGQGASQPQHF. DNA of the CDR3: TGTGCCACCAACCCGGGACAGGGGGCTTCTCAGCCCCAGCATTTT.

The CDR3 DNA reads TGTGCCTTATCGGGTCATCCCGGGGAGCTGTTTTTT. This gives the protein CALSGHPGELFF. The chain links TRBV7-8 to TRBJ2-2; unclear D gene. V was clipped by 11 bases and J by 6 bases, with 13 bases between them. In germline, CDR1 is SGHVS, CDR2 FQNEAQ. The length of the CDR3 is 12 residues.

The chain recombines TRBV6-1 with TRBJ1-2; no clear D. The CDR3 covers 14 residues. Trimming cost V 2 bases and J 4 bases, with 11 bases left between them. Germline V gene sequence: CDR1 MNHNS, CDR2 SASEGT. CDR3 amino acids: CASSEIRVGYGYTF. The CDR3 DNA reads as TGTGCCAGCAGTGAAATAAGGGTCGGCTATGGCTACACCTTC.

This rearrangement joins TRBV28 to TRBJ2-7; no clear D. CDR1 and CDR2 from the germline V gene are MDHEN and SYDVKM. The CDR3 has 12 amino acids. V lost 5 bases, J lost 5 bases, and 10 bases lay in between. CDR3 sequence reads: CASSNPWDEQYF. CDR3 bases: TGTGCCAGCAGTAATCCGTGGGACGAGCAGTACTTC. Using reference TRBV28 and TRBJ2-7 for the parts outside the CDR3, the full variable domain is DVKVTQSSRYLVKRTGEKVFLECVQDMDHENMFWYRQDPGLGLRLIYFSYDVKMKEKGDIPEGYSVSREKKERFSLILESASTNQTSMYLCASSNPWDEQYFGPGTRLTVT.

The chain carries TRBV24-1 and TRBJ2-7; TRBD1 matches 9 bases. This CDR3 contains 15 residues. Germline CDR1 is KGHDR and CDR2 is SFDVKD. V lost 10 bases, J lost 3 bases, and 12 bases stayed unmatched. CDR3 DNA: TGTGCCACTAGGACAGGGGAAAAAATCATCTACGAGCAGTACTTC. It specifies CATRTGEKIIYEQYF.

The gene calls are TRBV7-8 and TRBJ2-7; D not resolved. CDR3 size: 14 residues. Germline V gene data show CDR1 as SGHVS and CDR2 as FQNEAQ. Trimming cost V 5 bases and J 0 bases, with 11 bases left between them. CDR3 region: CASSPTWSSYEQYF. As DNA, the CDR3 is TGTGCCAGCAGCCCAACCTGGAGCTCCTACGAGCAGTACTTC.

CDR3: CASSYGRTETQYF. The CDR3 DNA sequence: TGTGCCAGCAGTTATGGGAGGACGGAGACCCAGTACTTC. V usage is TRBV6-6 and J usage is TRBJ2-5, with TRBD2 as a possible D gene (6 bases). The CDR3 length is 13 residues. V lost 3 bases and J lost 5, with 10 bases in between. The germline V gene has CDR1 MNHNY and CDR2 SVGAGI (reference sequence).

The J gene is TRBJ2-7, the V gene TRBV7-2, with no clear D. This CDR3 is built from 13 residues. Germline CDR1 reads SGHTA; CDR2 reads FQGNSA. Trimming removed 5 bases from V and 2 bases from J, with 10 bases in between. CDR3 sequence reads: CASSLILTYEQYF. CDR3 sequence (DNA): TGTGCCAGCAGCCTGATACTCACCTACGAGCAGTACTTC.

The rearrangement uses TRBV5-6 and TRBJ1-4; D may be TRBD1 (6 bases). Germline assignment: CDR1 SGHDT and CDR2 YYEEEE. The V end was cut by 5 bases, the J end by 2 bases, with 13 bases between. The CDR3 length is 15 residues. This chain's CDR3 is CASRGGSETNEKLFF. The CDR3 coding sequence is TGTGCCAGCAGAGGGGGGTCAGAGACTAATGAAAAACTGTTTTTT.

CDR3 protein: CASSALQGSNEKLFF. The CDR3 DNA follows: TGTGCCAGCTCAGCTTTACAGGGCTCTAATGAAAAACTGTTTTTT. This chain connects TRBV18 to TRBJ1-4; D might be TRBD1 (6 bases). V lost 5 bases and J 3 bases, leaving 13 bases between the germline ends. Germline-derived CDR1 and CDR2 are KGHSH and LQKENI. The CDR3 has 15 residues.

This clone was counted once. The rearrangement joins TRBV21-1 to TRBJ2-7; the DNA was not used to check the table's D call, TRBD2. TRBV21-1 is deemed a pseudogene. The CDR3 contains 17 residues. CDR3 nucleotides: TGTGCCAGCAGCTGGGTGGGGAGGACGGGAAACTCCTACGAGCAGTACTTC. This translates into CASSWVGRTGNSYEQYF.

The chain carries TRBV11-2 and TRBJ2-5; perhaps TRBD2 as D (6 bases). The CDR3 runs to 14 residues. Germline V CDR1 and CDR2: SGHAT, FQNNGV. Trimming took 1 base from V and 5 from J, leaving 11 bases between them. The CDR3 DNA sequence: TGTGCCAGCAGCTTAGTGCTGGGAGGCGAGACCCAGTACTTC. Residues: CASSLVLGGETQYF.

The chain has TRBV6-5 and TRBJ2-5; 9 bases map to TRBD2. CDR1 MNHEY and CDR2 SVGAGI come from the germline V gene. The CDR3 has 14 amino acids. Trimming cost V 6 bases and J 4 bases; bases outside gene matches: 6. The CDR3 region has the DNA TGTGCCAGCAGGCCTAGCGGGAACGGAGAGACCCAGTACTTC. This gives the protein CASRPSGNGETQYF.

This clone has more than one count but fewer than ten. The V and J genes are TRBV6-5 and TRBJ1-2, with 8 bases fitting TRBD1. This CDR3 spans 15 amino acids. V lost 4 bases to trimming and J lost 2 bases; unmatched junction nucleotides: 6. Germline CDR1 is MNHEY and CDR2 is SVGAGI. The CDR3 reads CASSWEQGANYGYTF. Here the CDR3 DNA reads TGTGCCAGCAGTTGGGAGCAGGGGGCGAACTATGGCTACACCTTC.

This chain uses TRBV28 with TRBJ1-1; the match to TRBD1 covers 9 bases. The V segment lost 2 bases and the J segment 5 bases; nucleotides outside the gene matches: 6. This CDR3 spans 15 amino acids. CDR1 is MDHEN and CDR2 is SYDVKM in the germline V gene. The DNA for the CDR3 is TGTGCCAGCAGTTTACCCGGACAGGGGCGGACTGAAGCTTTCTTT. Its protein product is CASSLPGQGRTEAFF.

This CDR3 is CAWTRDRRSGNTIYF. The CDR3 DNA reads as TGTGCCTGGACCAGGGACCGACGCTCTGGAAACACCATATATTTT. The rearrangement links TRBV30 to TRBJ1-3, with D perhaps matching TRBD1 (5 bases). Trimming left V 4 bases short and J 0 bases short, with 13 bases between. Germline V gene lookup returns CDR1 GTSNPN and CDR2 SVGIG (reference sequence). The CDR3 runs 15 residues.

The CDR3 here is CASSQEGQALQETQYF. CDR3 coding DNA: TGTGCCAGCAGCCAAGAGGGACAGGCCCTTCAAGAGACCCAGTACTTC. The chain employs TRBV4-2 and TRBJ2-5, with 8 bases fitting TRBD1. There are 16 residues in the CDR3. The junction had 5 bases not matched to a gene; V was cut back by 0 bases and J by 2 bases. CDR1 LGHNA and CDR2 YNFKEQ come from the germline V gene.

This chain joins TRBV4-1 and TRBJ2-1; TRBD2 aligns across 9 bases. V gave up 3 bases and J gave up 3 bases; unmatched junction bases: 3. The germline V gene has CDR1 MGHRA and CDR2 YSYEKL. The CDR3 covers 15 residues. The CDR3: CASSQVAGVYNEQFF. DNA for the CDR3: TGCGCCAGCAGCCAGGTAGCGGGAGTCTACAATGAGCAGTTCTTC.

V and J are TRBV30 and TRBJ1-2, with a possible D match to TRBD1 (6 bases). CDR3 length: 15 residues. Germline-derived CDR1 and CDR2 are GTSNPN and SVGIG (reference sequence). Trimming left V 3 bases short and J 4 bases short, with 18 bases between. CDR3 sequence: CAWRRVRGHAYGYTF. The DNA for the CDR3 is TGTGCCTGGAGGAGGGTCCGGGGGCACGCCTATGGCTACACCTTC.

This chain uses TRBV4-2 with TRBJ2-2; D unresolved. The V end lost 0 bases, the J end lost 0 bases, and 5 bases lay between the germline ends. Germline V gene sequence: CDR1 LGHNA, CDR2 YNFKEQ. This CDR3 comprises 15 residues. The CDR3 DNA reads TGTGCCAGCAGCCAAGATTGGGCGAACACCGGGGAGCTGTTTTTT. Residues: CASSQDWANTGELFF.

A few counts support this clone. The gene calls are TRBV6-5 and TRBJ1-1, with TRBD1 identical over 7 bases. The CDR3 runs 14 residues. Germline V lookup: CDR1 MNHEY, CDR2 SVGAGI. The trim removed 9 bases at V and 5 bases at J, leaving 12 bases unmatched. The CDR3 here is CASTKTGMSTEAFF. DNA of the CDR3: TGTGCCAGTACTAAGACAGGGATGTCGACTGAAGCTTTCTTT.